The following is a T cell receptor (beta chain) sequence with its context. Its antigen is undetermined. The sample carries other DNA sequences with the same CDR3. This CDR3 has 13 amino acids. V dropped 0 bases and J dropped 5; count of bases not matched to a gene: 0. The germline CDR1 and CDR2 sequences are ENHRY and SYGVKD. The sample belongs to a study of shared clonotypes between healthy human individuals. Whole-study findings and limits: The sharing of 4% to 5.5% of naive CD4 clonotypes was seen across a handful of donors.

Per the study methods: Junction-only immunoSEQ sequences carried no quality scores, so filtering differed. Repertoires were generated with immunoSEQ multiplex PCR, while TCRdb's copy carries only in-frame clones and drops some. Clone size and V and J calls were adopted from that table, with D and trimming inferred from the DNA. The sample includes about 2.5 million clones, about 90% of them seen just once. The chain links TRBV10-3 to TRBJ2-5, with 7 bases aligning to TRBD2. This receptor was taken from a young man in good health. Some clones in this sample may be carry-over from other donors' samples. Input material: naive CD4+ T cells from PBMCs. Subset specified: CD45RA+ positively selected. The CDR3 DNA is TGTGCCATCAGTGAGTCCGGGGGGGAGACCCAGTACTTC. Its protein product is CAISESGGETQYF.